A selection of T cell receptor beta chains follows, all from one sample in a study of monozygotic twins with inflammatory bowel disease. TCRdb processed the 5' RACE reads again and assigns one entry to each CDR3 protein, with no DNA. This listing includes approximately 400,000 distinct CDR3 sequences. The source material was blood. The receptors derive from a human donor with ulcerative colitis or Crohn's disease, or a healthy co-twin of an affected twin (not recorded which). Both conserved end residues are part of each CDR3.

CDR3 protein,V gene,J gene
CASSQDLAGVEFEQFF,TRBV4-3,TRBJ2-1
CASSQDSGGEGYTF,TRBV4-2,TRBJ1-2
CAISESAGGYTF,TRBV10-3,TRBJ1-2
CASSPDREGETQYF,TRBV5-1,TRBJ2-5
CASSFTEVATNEKLFF,TRBV11-2,TRBJ1-4
CASRRGSFETQYF,TRBV27,TRBJ2-5
CASKVSGELFF,TRBV28,TRBJ2-2
CASSPKQPAATLSSYEQYF,TRBV18,TRBJ2-7
CASSQDSRTGETQYF,TRBV4-3,TRBJ2-5
CSVSGVGTGAEAFF,TRBV29-1,TRBJ1-1
CASSLFRGQGGDTQYF,TRBV27,TRBJ2-3
CASSPAGGPYEQYF,TRBV5-1,TRBJ2-7
CAWSESFRGEQYF,TRBV30,TRBJ2-7
CASAQWNEQFF,TRBV12-3/TRBV12-4,TRBJ2-1
CASSDRATNQETQYF,TRBV19,TRBJ2-5
CASSQGRALINTGELFF,TRBV2,TRBJ2-2
CSVAQGWLNTEAFF,TRBV29-1,TRBJ1-1
CASGMDSSSYTF,TRBV2,TRBJ1-2
CASSLVRDREYEQYF,TRBV7-2,TRBJ2-7
CASSQEGTAGTDTQYF,TRBV4-2,TRBJ2-3
CASSPAQFNQPQHF,TRBV7-9,TRBJ1-5
CASSSGTGNLLYGEQFF,TRBV5-6,TRBJ2-1
CASSASDTQYF,TRBV2,TRBJ2-3